The clone carrying this TCR beta chain turned up a few times. This sample is drawn from a study of blood T cell repertoires in COVID-19. On the study more broadly: Symptom resolution, clearance, or two negative PCRs marked the recovered donors of Cohort 3. Collection of acute and convalescent COVID-19 samples took place in the United States, Italy and Spain.

Generated by immunoSEQ multiplex PCR, the TCRdb table keeps only in-frame clones and is missing some. The sample lists 250,000 to 300,000 clones, roughly 91% seen once, with 2% in the top ten. CDR3 length: 15 residues. V was pared by 7 bases and J by 4 bases, with 12 bases of the junction left unmatched. The V gene's germline CDR1 is GTSNPN and CDR2 SVGIG (reference sequence). The age range of participants was 18 to 89 years, with residence in about two dozen US areas. The origin of this receptor is an older woman in a cohort exposed to, infected with or recovered from COVID-19 (not recorded which). Sequenced input: PBMCs or T cells enriched from blood (not recorded which). The chain carries TRBV30 and TRBJ1-3; 8 bases match TRBD1. The CDR3 region has the DNA TGTGCCTACCTTCGGGACAGGCGTGGGGGAAACACCATATATTTT. It translates to CAYLRDRRGGNTIYF.